This TCR beta chain was found in a study of blood T cell repertoires in COVID-19. The wider study: PBMCs, B-cell-depleted T cells, or T cells were the source of the cDNA or gDNA that made up the material.

How the authors handled the data: It was from reference gene primer amplification that nucleated cell counts were estimated. The protocol was immunoSEQ multiplex PCR, while the TCRdb copy is restricted to in-frame clones and leaves out a portion. V, J and clone size were drawn from that table, and D and trimming were deduced from the DNA. The table has approximately 110,000 clones, nearly 90% seen once; the top ten hold 8.4%. The germline V gene has CDR1 SGHRS and CDR2 YFSETQ. The CDR3 covers 14 residues. J gave up 8 bases and V 0 bases, and 7 bases lay outside the gene matches. The sample consisted of peripheral blood. The rearrangement joins TRBV5-1 to TRBJ1-2; 7 nucleotides align to TRBD1. The sequence came from a woman between 65 and 79 years old who had recovered from COVID-19. CDR3 bases: TGCGCCAGCAGCTTGGGGTCAGGGGGTACGGGCTACACCTTC. Protein sequence: CASSLGSGGTGYTF.